The 28 T cell receptor beta chains presented below share a single source sample, sequenced in a study of blood T cell repertoires in COVID-19. Method: immunoSEQ multiplex PCR; TCRdb's copy keeps in-frame clones and lacks some. The sample holds 200,000 to 250,000 clones; about three quarters are singletons and the top ten take 5.5%. The sequenced sample consisted of peripheral blood. The receptors shown here come from a woman between 70 and 85 years old with acute or convalescent COVID-19.

The CDR3 DNA is TGTGCCAGCAGCTTAAACCAGGAATACTATGGCTACACCTTC. Translated: CASSLNQEYYGYTF. The gene calls are TRBV5-4 and TRBJ1-2, with D uncertain. The germline gives CDR1 SGHNT, CDR2 YYREEE (reference sequence). The CDR3 extends over 14 amino acids. The ends were cut back, 2 bases at V and 3 bases at J, with 11 bases in the middle. Drawing the rest from reference TRBV5-4 and TRBJ1-2, the complete variable domain is ETGVTQSPTHLIKTRGQQVTLRCSSQSGHNTVSWYQQALGQGPQFIFQYYREEENGRGNFPPRFSGLQFPNYSSELNVNALELDDSALYLCASSLNQEYYGYTFGSGTRLTVV.

This clone is a singleton in its sample. V usage is TRBV5-4 and J usage is TRBJ2-5, with a weak D call TRBD2 (5 bases). From germline, CDR1 is SGHNT and CDR2 YYREEE (reference sequence). The V end was cut by 4 bases, the J end by 4 bases, with 17 bases between. The CDR3 loop spans 15 amino acids. CDR3 amino acids: CASSAKGDPLETQYF. CDR3 sequence (DNA): TGTGCCAGCAGCGCGAAGGGAGACCCTTTAGAGACCCAGTACTTC.

The chain links TRBV3-1 (or the pseudogene TRBV3-2) to TRBJ2-7; D unclear. Trimming left V 1 base short and J 2 bases short, with 6 bases between. The CDR3 is 13 amino acids. Germline CDR1 is LGHDT and CDR2 is YNNKEL (reference sequence). The CDR3 here is CASSQGLTYEQYF. CDR3 DNA: TGTGCCAGCAGCCAAGGGCTTACCTACGAGCAGTACTTC.

There are a few counts of this clone. This chain joins TRBV19 and TRBJ1-5, with TRBD1 matching over 9 bases. The junction had 9 bases not matched to a gene; V was cut back by 6 bases and J by 6 bases. Germline lookup yields CDR1 LNHDA and CDR2 SQIVND (reference sequence). CDR3 length: 15 residues. Written as DNA, the CDR3 is TGTGCCAGTAGCGGAGAAACAGGGGGCCGTCAGCCCCAGCATTTT. Translating gives CASSGETGGRQPQHF.

The V and J genes are TRBV10-3 and TRBJ1-1, with 10 bases identical to TRBD1. Germline assignment: CDR1 ENHRY and CDR2 SYGVKD. CDR3 length: 13 residues. With 3 bases clipped from V and 8 bases from J, the junction kept 3 bases outside the gene matches. Here the CDR3 DNA reads TGTGCCATCAGTGACCCGGGACAGGGGGAAGCTTTCTTT. Translating it yields CAISDPGQGEAFF.

In this sample, this clone turned up a few times. The chain uses TRBV5-1 and TRBJ1-1; TRBD1 aligns across 7 bases. Germline-derived CDR1 and CDR2 are SGHRS and YFSETQ. V was pared by 1 base and J by 1 base, with 4 bases of the junction left unmatched. This CDR3 is built from 15 residues. The chain's CDR3 is CASSLSGGTNTEAFF. DNA of the CDR3: TGCGCCAGCAGCTTGTCAGGGGGGACGAACACTGAAGCTTTCTTT.

This sequence joins TRBV28 and TRBJ2-1; 12 positions agree with TRBD2. The trim removed 5 bases at V and 8 bases at J, leaving 7 bases unmatched. This CDR3 is built from 15 residues. Germline CDR1 is MDHEN and CDR2 is SYDVKM. DNA for the CDR3: TGTGCCAGCAGTCCCCTCCTAGCGGGAGGGTATGAGCAGTTCTTC. As protein: CASSPLLAGGYEQFF.

The J gene is TRBJ2-2, the V gene TRBV18, with TRBD1 identical over 9 bases. Germline V lookup: CDR1 KGHSH, CDR2 LQKENI. Losses at the gene ends were 3 bases for V and 6 bases for J; bases not matched to a gene: 5. There are 15 residues in the CDR3. The CDR3 DNA is TGTGCCAGCTCACCTCGGACAGGGGATCCCGGGGAGCTGTTTTTT. Its protein is CASSPRTGDPGELFF.

The rearrangement joins TRBV5-6 to TRBJ2-7; 10 positions agree with TRBD1. The V and J ends lost 5 bases and 0 bases, in that order; junction bases with no gene match: 5. Germline V CDR1 and CDR2: SGHDT, YYEEEE. The CDR3 is 15 amino acids. The CDR3 DNA reads as TGTGCCAGCAGTCCCGGGACAGGGGACTCCTACGAGCAGTACTTC. Its translation: CASSPGTGDSYEQYF.

In DNA form, the CDR3 reads TGTGCCAGCAGCTTGCAGGACTACTCTGGAAACACCATATATTTT. This gives the protein CASSLQDYSGNTIYF. The gene calls are TRBV7-2 and TRBJ1-3; no firm D call. V lost 3 bases and J 0 bases, leaving 9 bases between the germline ends. The CDR3 has 15 residues. The germline gives CDR1 SGHTA, CDR2 FQGNSA.

This clone occurred a few times. The chain carries TRBV30 and TRBJ1-2; maybe TRBD1 (6 bases). CDR1 and CDR2 (germline): GTSNPN, SVGIG (reference sequence). The CDR3 consists of 13 residues. The V and J ends lost 0 bases and 6 bases respectively, with 11 bases between them. CDR3 nucleotide sequence: TGTGCCTGGAGTGTATCACAGGGCGATGGCTACACCTTC. Encoded protein: CAWSVSQGDGYTF.

The CDR3 DNA reads as TGCAGCGTTGTAGGGAGACAGGGGCGCCTGGGGCAGTACTTC. Translated, it gives CSVVGRQGRLGQYF. V usage is TRBV29-1 and J usage is TRBJ2-7; 8 bases map to TRBD1. Germline values: CDR1 SQVTM, CDR2 ANQGSEA. The CDR3 consists of 14 residues. V trimming: 4 bases; J trimming: 9 bases; junction bases outside the gene matches: 14.

The chain uses TRBV10-3 and TRBJ2-2, with 12 bases identical to TRBD2. The germline V gene has CDR1 ENHRY and CDR2 SYGVKD. Unmatched junction bases numbered 5, after V lost 7 bases and J lost 8 bases. The CDR3 runs to 14 residues. The CDR3 DNA reads TGTGCCATCACCGGACTAGCGGGATCTGGGGAGCTGTTTTTT. Its protein is CAITGLAGSGELFF.

The genes are TRBV5-4 and TRBJ2-3; the D is unclear. The CDR3 is made up of 15 amino acids. Trimming took off 3 bases at V and 0 bases at J, with 11 bases between the two ends. Germline values: CDR1 SGHNT, CDR2 YYREEE (reference sequence). For the CDR3, the DNA is TGTGCCAGCAGCTATGGCAGTGCTAGCACAGATACGCAGTATTTT. This sequence encodes CASSYGSASTDTQYF.

The genes are TRBV9 and TRBJ1-6, with 8 bases matching TRBD1. Germline V lookup: CDR1 SGDLS, CDR2 YYNGEE. The junction had 0 bases not matched to a gene; V was cut back by 3 bases and J by 7 bases. This CDR3 has 13 residues. CDR3: CASSGQGNSPLHF. The CDR3 nucleotides are TGTGCCAGCAGCGGACAGGGGAATTCACCCCTCCACTTT.

The rearrangement uses TRBV3-1 (or the pseudogene TRBV3-2) and TRBJ1-1; D gene ambiguous. In germline, CDR1 is LGHDT, CDR2 YNNKEL (reference sequence). With 1 base removed from V and 1 base from J, the gap between germline ends came to 4 bases. The CDR3 sequence is 13 residues long. The CDR3 spells CASSQAKNTEAFF. CDR3 DNA: TGTGCCAGCAGCCAAGCAAAGAACACTGAAGCTTTCTTT.

The gene calls are TRBV5-1 and TRBJ2-5, with D unclear. The CDR3 covers 13 residues. The V end was cut by 1 base, the J end by 5 bases, with 9 bases between. CDR1 and CDR2 (germline): SGHRS, YFSETQ. The CDR3 bases are TGCGCCAGCAGCTTGAGTAACGGGGAGACCCAGTACTTC. Residues: CASSLSNGETQYF.

The rearrangement joins TRBV20-1 to TRBJ1-5; possible D gene TRBD1, 5 bases. V was clipped by 3 bases and J by 0 bases, with 21 bases between them. The germline CDR1 and CDR2 sequences are DFQATT and SNEGSKA (reference sequence). The CDR3 extends over 18 amino acids. CDR3 amino acids: CSASGSTAQYYSNQPQHF. CDR3 sequence (DNA): TGCAGTGCTAGTGGTTCGACAGCACAGTATTATAGCAATCAGCCCCAGCATTTT.

The rearrangement links TRBV3-1 (or the pseudogene TRBV3-2) to TRBJ1-1; D is uncertain. The germline V gene encodes CDR1 LGHDT and CDR2 YNNKEL (reference sequence). This CDR3 contains 15 residues. The germline V and J ends were trimmed by 2 bases and 2 bases, with 12 bases remaining between them. CDR3 region: CASSQRPGSNTEAFF. In nucleotides, the CDR3 is TGTGCCAGCAGCCAAAGGCCCGGGAGTAACACTGAAGCTTTCTTT.

This chain connects TRBV7-2 to TRBJ1-4; 9 bases are a match to TRBD1. Germline-derived CDR1 and CDR2 are SGHTA and FQGNSA. V lost 2 bases, J lost 7 bases, and 8 bases stayed unmatched. This CDR3 is 16 amino acids long. The CDR3: CASSLLQGAGIEKLFF. The CDR3 DNA follows: TGTGCCAGCAGCTTACTACAGGGGGCAGGAATTGAAAAACTGTTTTTT.

The chain joins TRBV3-1 (or the pseudogene TRBV3-2) to TRBJ2-2; TRBD1 agrees at 7 bases. V shed 0 bases and J 2 bases; nucleotides not matched to a gene: 6. Germline assignment: CDR1 LGHDT and CDR2 YNNKEL (reference sequence). The CDR3 is made up of 17 amino acids. CDR3 nucleotides: TGTGCCAGCAGCCAAGATGGGGACAGCTTAAACACCGGGGAGCTGTTTTTT. It translates to CASSQDGDSLNTGELFF.

The J gene is TRBJ2-7, the V gene TRBV7-9; 10 bases map to TRBD1. This CDR3 comprises 14 residues. The germline CDR1 and CDR2 sequences are SEHNR and FQNEAQ (reference sequence). Trimming took 10 bases from V and 3 from J; bases not matched to a gene: 9. The CDR3 DNA reads TGTGCCACCCGGAGGGGGACAGGGGACTACGAGCAGTACTTC. This gives the protein CATRRGTGDYEQYF.

The rearrangement links TRBV28 to TRBJ2-7, with TRBD1 matching over 8 bases. This CDR3 has 15 amino acids. From germline, CDR1 is MDHEN and CDR2 SYDVKM. The V gene end was trimmed by 6 bases and the J gene end by 3 bases; junction bases not matched to a gene: 10. CDR3: CASRNGRTGNYEQYF. Here the CDR3 DNA reads TGTGCCAGCAGAAATGGGAGGACAGGGAACTACGAGCAGTACTTC.

This chain links TRBV9 with TRBJ1-2; 11 bases are a match to TRBD1. The germline CDR1 and CDR2 sequences are SGDLS and YYNGEE. V gave up 2 bases and J gave up 8 bases; unmatched junction bases: 8. The CDR3 sequence is 15 residues long. CDR3 loop: CASSVGGQGAQGYTF. CDR3 DNA: TGTGCCAGCAGCGTCGGTGGACAGGGGGCGCAAGGCTACACCTTC.

The V call is TRBV7-2, the J call TRBJ1-1, with a weak D call TRBD1 (6 bases). V lost 5 bases, J lost 3 bases, and 16 bases lay in between. The CDR3 runs to 15 residues. Germline CDR1 and CDR2: SGHTA and FQGNSA. The CDR3 region is CASSLRQVEYTEAFF. In nucleotides, the CDR3 is TGTGCCAGCAGCCTGCGACAGGTTGAGTACACTGAAGCTTTCTTT. Looking up the rest from reference TRBV7-2 and TRBJ1-1 gives the full variable domain: GAGVSQSPSNKVTEKGKDVELRCDPISGHTALYWYRQSLGQGLEFLIYFQGNSAPDKSGLPSDRFSAERTGGSVSTLTIQRTQQEDSAVYLCASSLRQVEYTEAFFGQGTRLTVV.

This chain links TRBV3-1 (or the pseudogene TRBV3-2) with TRBJ1-1; 8 nucleotides match TRBD1. This CDR3 contains 16 residues. Germline V gives CDR1 LGHDT, CDR2 YNNKEL (reference sequence). The trim removed 1 base at V and 8 bases at J, leaving 12 bases unmatched. CDR3 protein: CASSQAPGTGSTEAFF. CDR3 DNA: TGTGCCAGCAGCCAAGCCCCCGGGACAGGTTCTACCGAAGCTTTCTTT.

This clone was detected once. The rearrangement joins TRBV2 to TRBJ2-1; TRBD2 matches at 11 bases. This CDR3 is 17 amino acids long. V dropped 6 bases and J dropped 0; count of bases not matched to a gene: 7. The germline gives CDR1 SNHLY, CDR2 FYNNEI. The CDR3 is CASRKRLAGTSYNEQFF. CDR3 in DNA: TGTGCCAGCAGGAAACGACTAGCGGGGACCTCCTACAATGAGCAGTTCTTC. The entire variable domain, with the rest obtained from reference TRBV2 and TRBJ2-1, is as follows: EPEVTQTPSHQVTQMGQEVILRCVPISNHLYFYWYRQILGQKVEFLVSFYNNEISEKSEIFDDQFSVERPDGSNFTLKIRSTKLEDSAMYFCASRKRLAGTSYNEQFFGPGTRLTVL.

The chain has TRBV29-1 and TRBJ2-7; D not certain. Germline values: CDR1 SQVTM, CDR2 ANQGSEA. This CDR3 has 11 amino acids. The V end lost 4 bases, the J end lost 6 bases, and 10 bases lay between the germline ends. CDR3 sequence: CSVVAVREQYF. For the CDR3, the DNA is TGCAGCGTTGTGGCAGTCCGCGAGCAGTACTTC.